This T cell receptor (beta chain) was identified during a study of blood T cells in healthy people across ages. This clonotype was counted a few times. Antigen specificity is unknown. Study results and limitations: Researchers said unsorted PBMCs prevented a conclusive naive versus antigen-experienced comparison. Researchers report that TCR beta diversity correlated strongly with naive T cell percentage. Researchers judged that diversity estimates from one million T cells fell short of true values.

For the second PCR, which ran for about 6 to 12 cycles, a sample-barcoded 5' primer and a J-beta primer mix were used. TCRdb reanalysed the 5' RACE reads using MiXCR and keeps one entry per CDR3 protein. Seen here are approximately 800,000 distinct CDR3 sequences, around half observed once, and the top ten hold approximately 40%. The clonotype originates from a man older than 75 in good health. The specimen was blood.

CDR3 bases: TGTGCCAGCACCCAAAGGGGTGAACTCTATGGCTACACCTTC. As protein: CASTQRGELYGYTF. The J gene is TRBJ1-2, the V gene TRBV28; D might be TRBD1 (5 bases). V shed 7 bases and J shed 4 bases, with 16 bases lying between them. CDR3 length equals 14 residues. The germline V gene encodes CDR1 MDHEN and CDR2 SYDVKM.